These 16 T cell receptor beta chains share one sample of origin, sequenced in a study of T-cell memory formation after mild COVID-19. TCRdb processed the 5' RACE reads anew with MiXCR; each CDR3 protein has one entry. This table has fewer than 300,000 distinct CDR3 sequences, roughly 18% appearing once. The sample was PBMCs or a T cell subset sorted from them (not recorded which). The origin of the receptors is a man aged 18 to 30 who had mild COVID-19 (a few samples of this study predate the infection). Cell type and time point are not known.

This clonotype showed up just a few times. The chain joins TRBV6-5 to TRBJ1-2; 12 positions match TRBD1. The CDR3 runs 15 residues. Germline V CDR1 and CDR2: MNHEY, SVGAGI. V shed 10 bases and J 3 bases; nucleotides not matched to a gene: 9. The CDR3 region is CAKNGTGGDHYGYTF. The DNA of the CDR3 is TGTGCCAAGAATGGGACAGGGGGCGACCACTATGGCTACACCTTC.

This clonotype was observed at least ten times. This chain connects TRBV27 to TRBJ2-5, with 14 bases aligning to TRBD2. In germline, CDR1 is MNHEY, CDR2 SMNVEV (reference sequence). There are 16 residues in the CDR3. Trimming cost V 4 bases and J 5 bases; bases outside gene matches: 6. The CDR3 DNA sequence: TGTGCCAGCAGTTCCGGACTAGCGGGGGGCTTGGAGACCCAGTACTTC. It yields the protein CASSSGLAGGLETQYF.

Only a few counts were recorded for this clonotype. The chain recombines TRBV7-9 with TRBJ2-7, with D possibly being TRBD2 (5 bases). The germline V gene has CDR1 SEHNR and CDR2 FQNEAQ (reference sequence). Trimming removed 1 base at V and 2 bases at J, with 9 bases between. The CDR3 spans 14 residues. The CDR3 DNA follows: TGTGCCAGCAGCTTAGGACTACCTCCCTACGAGCAGTACTTC. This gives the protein CASSLGLPPYEQYF.

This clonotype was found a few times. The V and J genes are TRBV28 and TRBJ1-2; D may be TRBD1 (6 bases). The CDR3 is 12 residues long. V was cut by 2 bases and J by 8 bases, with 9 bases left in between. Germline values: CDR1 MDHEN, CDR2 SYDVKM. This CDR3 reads CASSLTGRGYTF. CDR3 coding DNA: TGTGCCAGCAGTTTAACAGGGAGGGGCTACACCTTC.

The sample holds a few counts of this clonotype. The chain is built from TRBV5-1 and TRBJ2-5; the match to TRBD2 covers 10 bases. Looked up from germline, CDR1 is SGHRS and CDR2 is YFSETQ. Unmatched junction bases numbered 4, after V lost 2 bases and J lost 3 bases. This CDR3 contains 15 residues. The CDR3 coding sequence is TGCGCCAGCAGCTTTAGCCTAGCGGGGGAAGAGACCCAGTACTTC. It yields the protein CASSFSLAGEETQYF.

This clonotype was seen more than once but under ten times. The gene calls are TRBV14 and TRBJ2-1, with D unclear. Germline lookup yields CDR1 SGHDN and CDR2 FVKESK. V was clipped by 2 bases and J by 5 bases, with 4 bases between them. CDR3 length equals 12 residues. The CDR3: CASSQPHNEQFF. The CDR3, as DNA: TGTGCCAGCAGCCAACCCCACAATGAGCAGTTCTTC.

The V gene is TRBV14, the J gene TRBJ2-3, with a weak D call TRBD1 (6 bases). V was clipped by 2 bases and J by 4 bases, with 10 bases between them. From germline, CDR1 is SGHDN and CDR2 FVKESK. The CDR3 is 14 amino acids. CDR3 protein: CASSQYRESDTQYF. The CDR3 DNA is TGTGCCAGCAGCCAATACAGGGAATCAGATACGCAGTATTTT. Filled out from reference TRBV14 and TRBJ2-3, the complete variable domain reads EAGVTQFPSHSVIEKGQTVTLRCDPISGHDNLYWYRRVMGKEIKFLLHFVKESKQDESGMPNNRFLAERTGGTYSTLKVQPAELEDSGVYFCASSQYRESDTQYFGPGTRLTVL.

This CDR3 reads CASSLTSGGFLSYEQYF. The CDR3 DNA reads TGTGCCAGCAGCCTGACTAGCGGGGGGTTCCTCTCCTACGAGCAGTACTTC. V usage is TRBV7-9 and J usage is TRBJ2-7; 13 bases are shared with TRBD2. The germline gives CDR1 SEHNR, CDR2 FQNEAQ (reference sequence). Trimming removed 5 bases from V and 0 bases from J; junction bases left unmatched: 7. The CDR3 sequence is 17 residues long.

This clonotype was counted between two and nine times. The CDR3 DNA sequence: TGTGCCAGCAGCCAAGATAGTACGGTTCCTACGCAGTATTTT. This codes for CASSQDSTVPTQYF. V usage is TRBV4-2 and J usage is TRBJ2-3; D not certain. The CDR3 runs 14 residues. The germline V and J ends were trimmed by 0 bases and 8 bases, with 12 bases remaining between them. Germline CDR1 is LGHNA and CDR2 is YNFKEQ.

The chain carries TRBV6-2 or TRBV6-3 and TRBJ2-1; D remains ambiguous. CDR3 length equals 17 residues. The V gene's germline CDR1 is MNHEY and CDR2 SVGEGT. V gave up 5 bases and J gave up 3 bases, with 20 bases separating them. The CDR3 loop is CASSPLVAGRFYNEQFF. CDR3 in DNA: TGTGCCAGCAGTCCCCTTGTGGCAGGCCGATTCTACAATGAGCAGTTCTTC.

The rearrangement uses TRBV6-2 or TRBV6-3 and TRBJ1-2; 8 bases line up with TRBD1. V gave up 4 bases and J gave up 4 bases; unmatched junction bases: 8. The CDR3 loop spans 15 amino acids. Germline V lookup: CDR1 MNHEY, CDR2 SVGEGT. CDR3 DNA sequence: TGTGCCAGCAGTTCCTCGCAGGGGGCGATCTATGGCTACACCTTC. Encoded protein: CASSSSQGAIYGYTF.

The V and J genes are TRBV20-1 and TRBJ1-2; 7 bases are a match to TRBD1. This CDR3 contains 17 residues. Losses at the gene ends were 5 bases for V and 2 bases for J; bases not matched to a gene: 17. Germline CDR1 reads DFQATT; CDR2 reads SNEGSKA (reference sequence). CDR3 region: CSAQDIWDSGGNYGYTF. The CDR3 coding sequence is TGCAGTGCTCAAGACATCTGGGACAGTGGGGGAAACTATGGCTACACCTTC.

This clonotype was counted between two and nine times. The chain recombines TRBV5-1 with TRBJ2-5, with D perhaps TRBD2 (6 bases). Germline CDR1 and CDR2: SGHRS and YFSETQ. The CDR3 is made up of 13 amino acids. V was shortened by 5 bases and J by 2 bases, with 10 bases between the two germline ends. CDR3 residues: CASRPGGQETQYF. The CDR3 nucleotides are TGCGCCAGCAGGCCCGGGGGACAAGAGACCCAGTACTTC. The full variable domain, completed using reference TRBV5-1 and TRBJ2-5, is KAGVTQTPRYLIKTRGQQVTLSCSPISGHRSVSWYQQTPGQGLQFLFEYFSETQRNKGNFPGRFSGRQFSNSRSEMNVSTLELGDSALYLCASRPGGQETQYFGPGTRLLVL.

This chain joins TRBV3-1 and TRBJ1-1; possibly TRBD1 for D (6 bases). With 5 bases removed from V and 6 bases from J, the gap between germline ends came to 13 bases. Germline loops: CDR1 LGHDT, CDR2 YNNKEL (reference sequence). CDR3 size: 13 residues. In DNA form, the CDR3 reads TGTGCCAGCAGCAGATGGACAGCCCCTGAAGCTTTCTTT. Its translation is CASSRWTAPEAFF.

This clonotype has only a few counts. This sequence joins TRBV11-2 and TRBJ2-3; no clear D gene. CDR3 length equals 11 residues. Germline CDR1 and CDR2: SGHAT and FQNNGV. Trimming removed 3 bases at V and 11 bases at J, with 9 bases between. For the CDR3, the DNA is TGTGCCAGCAGCTTCGGGCCTTTGCAGTATTTT. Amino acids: CASSFGPLQYF.

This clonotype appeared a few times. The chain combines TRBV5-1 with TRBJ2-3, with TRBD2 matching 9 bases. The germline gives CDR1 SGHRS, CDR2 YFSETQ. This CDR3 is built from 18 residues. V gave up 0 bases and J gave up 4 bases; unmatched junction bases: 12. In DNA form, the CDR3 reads TGCGCCAGCAGCTTGGAGGCCGGCGGGGGGGCCCGGTCAGATACGCAGTATTTT. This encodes CASSLEAGGGARSDTQYF. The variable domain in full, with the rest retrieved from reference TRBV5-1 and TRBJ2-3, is KAGVTQTPRYLIKTRGQQVTLSCSPISGHRSVSWYQQTPGQGLQFLFEYFSETQRNKGNFPGRFSGRQFSNSRSEMNVSTLELGDSALYLCASSLEAGGGARSDTQYFGPGTRLTVL.